Described below is a single T cell receptor beta chain sequence and its context. The antigen remains unidentified. This sample stems from a study of radiotherapy plus CTLA-4 blockade in lung cancer. The wider study: Disease control was seen in approximately 31% of patients, objective responses in approximately 19%.

Libraries were prepared by immunoSEQ multiplex PCR; TCRdb keeps only in-frame clonotypes and omits some of them. The sample records 30,000 to 35,000 clones, 70% being singletons. Findings of the study overall: The study found tumor-derived TCR clones expanded in blood after radiotherapy plus ipilimumab.

J gave up 7 bases and V 4 bases, and 6 bases lay outside the gene matches. The CDR3 consists of 13 residues. Germline-derived CDR1 and CDR2 are SGHRS and YFSETQ. This TCR derives from a human donor with non-small cell lung cancer who had stable disease on radiotherapy plus ipilimumab. The sequencing here drew on peripheral blood, taken from a patient treated with radiotherapy plus ipilimumab. The chain employs TRBV5-1 and TRBJ1-1; the match to TRBD1 covers 8 bases. The CDR3 DNA follows: TGCGCCAGCAGCAGCGTCGGGACAGGTGAAGCTTTCTTT. Encoded protein: CASSSVGTGEAFF.